These T cell receptor beta chains were read from a single sample in a study of tumor-infiltrating lymphocytes in localized non-small cell lung cancer. Profiled with immunoSEQ multiplex PCR; TCRdb holds only in-frame clones, not every one. The sample gives approximately 15,000 clones, more than 40% of which show up once; approximately 16% is in the top ten. The sample taken for sequencing was lung tumor tissue. These receptors were collected from a human donor with non-small cell lung cancer. Each CDR3 is given with its conserved first and last residue. D genes are given only for firm matches. Clone size is not always given. Where it is, it says once, few, many or a class for expanded clones.

TRBV9,NA,TRBJ1-2,NA,CASTGTPYQGHGYTF,TGTGCCAGCACCGGGACCCCCTATCAAGGACATGGCTACACCTTC
TRBV6-1,NA,TRBJ1-2,few,CASRQGNGYTF,TGTGCCAGCAGGCAGGGGAATGGCTACACCTTC
TRBV7-6,TRBD1,TRBJ1-1,many,CASRPDRALMNTEAFF,TGTGCCAGCAGACCCGACAGGGCCCTCATGAACACTGAAGCTTTCTTT
TRBV4-2,NA,TRBJ2-3,NA,CASSQDSKSSDTQYF,TGTGCCAGCAGCCAAGACTCTAAATCATCAGATACGCAGTATTTT
TRBV7-2,NA,TRBJ2-7,few,CASSLGTGYEQYF,TGTGCCAGCAGCTTAGGGACGGGCTACGAGCAGTACTTC
TRBV4-2,TRBD2,TRBJ2-5,few,CASSPSPASGGARSKTQYF,TGTGCCAGCAGCCCCAGCCCGGCTAGCGGGGGGGCCCGCTCGAAGACCCAGTACTTC
TRBV18,NA,TRBJ1-5,NA,CASSPPSGHRPQHF,TGTGCCAGCTCACCGCCTTCTGGCCATCGGCCCCAGCATTTT
TRBV27,TRBD2,TRBJ2-7,NA,CASSSAPGLAGAHEQYF,TGTGCCAGCAGTTCAGCCCCGGGACTAGCGGGGGCCCACGAGCAGTACTTC
TRBV7-6,NA,TRBJ2-5,few,CASSLGPSQETQYF,TGTGCCAGCAGCTTAGGACCGAGCCAAGAGACCCAGTACTTC
TRBV7-8,TRBD1,TRBJ2-3,NA,CASSPNRGTQYF,TGTGCCAGCAGCCCAAACAGGGGAACGCAGTATTTT
TRBV28,NA,TRBJ1-5,NA,CASSLRAQPQHF,TGTGCCAGCAGTTTAAGGGCTCAGCCCCAGCATTTT
TRBV28,NA,TRBJ1-4,medium-sized,CASGGRKLFF,TGTGCCAGCGGGGGTAGGAAACTGTTTTTT
TRBV10-3,NA,TRBJ1-1,few,CAIGVWDTEAFF,TGTGCCATCGGGGTTTGGGACACTGAAGCTTTCTTT
TRBV6-5,NA,TRBJ1-4,few,CASSLNGPTTNEKLFF,TGTGCCAGCAGTTTGAACGGCCCTACAACTAATGAAAAACTGTTTTTT
TRBV7-2,NA,TRBJ2-7,few,CASSLSRSDSIYEQYF,TGTGCCAGCAGCTTAAGTCGGTCGGACTCCATATACGAGCAGTACTTC
TRBV7-8,NA,TRBJ2-7,few,CASRYRGGSYEQYF,TGTGCCAGCAGGTACAGGGGGGGCTCCTACGAGCAGTACTTC
TRBV6-6,NA,TRBJ1-1,NA,CASSYSTEGNTEAFF,TGTGCCAGCAGTTACTCGACCGAAGGAAACACTGAAGCTTTCTTT
TRBV15,NA,TRBJ1-2,few,CATSRDLNRPRHGYTF,TGTGCCACCAGCAGAGATTTAAATCGACCTAGACATGGCTACACCTTC
TRBV6-4,NA,TRBJ2-4,NA,CASRNRVGNIQYF,TGTGCCAGCAGAAACAGGGTTGGAAACATTCAGTACTTC
TRBV5-4,TRBD1,TRBJ1-1,NA,CASSRRQGDGTEAFF,TGCGCCAGCAGCCGAAGACAGGGCGATGGCACTGAAGCTTTCTTT
TRBV6-1,NA,TRBJ2-1,medium-sized,CASSERLGSSYNEQFF,TGTGCCAGCAGTGAACGGCTGGGGTCCTCCTACAATGAGCAGTTCTTC
TRBV18,TRBD1,TRBJ2-7,once,CASSPTGAGGEQYF,TGTGCCAGCTCACCAACAGGGGCTGGGGGCGAGCAGTACTTC
TRBV6-9,TRBD2,TRBJ2-3,few,CASTLWSGGPDTDTQYF,TGTGCCAGCACCCTCTGGAGCGGGGGGCCCGACACAGATACGCAGTATTTT
TRBV5-6,NA,TRBJ1-6,NA,CASSGSARENSPLHF,TGTGCCAGCAGCGGCTCCGCTCGGGAGAATTCACCCCTCCACTTT
TRBV6-1,TRBD1,TRBJ1-5,NA,CASRHRGHNQPQHF,TGTGCCAGCAGGCACAGGGGGCACAATCAGCCCCAGCATTTT
TRBV28,NA,TRBJ2-3,once,CASSQGGTDTQYF,TGTGCCAGCAGTCAAGGTGGCACAGATACGCAGTATTTT
TRBV19,NA,TRBJ1-3,NA,CASSTGTPSSGNTIYF,TGTGCCAGTAGTACCGGGACGCCTAGCTCTGGAAACACCATATATTTT
TRBV4-1,NA,TRBJ1-1,NA,CASSATGGILEAFF,TGCGCCAGCAGCGCGACGGGGGGGATTCTAGAAGCTTTCTTT
TRBV7-2,NA,TRBJ1-4,NA,CASSLDLLRGSNEKLFF,TGTGCCAGCAGCTTAGACCTTCTCCGGGGGTCTAATGAAAAACTGTTTTTT
TRBV6-1,TRBD1,TRBJ1-1,few,CASSLQGGDTEAFF,TGTGCCAGCAGTCTACAGGGGGGCGACACTGAAGCTTTCTTT
TRBV7-9,NA,TRBJ2-5,NA,CASSLGAGDQETQYF,TGTGCCAGCAGCTTAGGTGCAGGGGATCAAGAGACCCAGTACTTC
TRBV7-9,NA,TRBJ1-5,NA,CASSLRGGQPQHF,TGTGCCAGCAGCTTAAGGGGCGGCCAGCCCCAGCATTTT
TRBV6-4,NA,TRBJ2-3,many,CASSDSPTDTQYF,TGTGCCAGCAGTGACAGCCCCACAGATACGCAGTATTTT
TRBV28,TRBD1,TRBJ1-1,few,CASILLTGDSTEAFF,TGTGCCAGCATCTTACTGACAGGGGATTCCACTGAAGCTTTCTTT
TRBV7-8,NA,TRBJ1-6,NA,CASSLAERTDRSYNSPLHF,TGTGCCAGCAGCTTAGCAGAAAGGACAGATCGATCCTATAATTCACCCCTCCACTTT
TRBV5-6,NA,TRBJ2-7,NA,CASSRGSYEQYF,TGTGCCAGCAGCAGGGGGTCCTACGAGCAGTACTTC
TRBV5-1,NA,TRBJ2-7,NA,CASKPGPSYEQYF,TGCGCCAGCAAACCCGGCCCAAGCTACGAGCAGTACTTC
TRBV2,NA,TRBJ1-6,NA,CASSQDYDNSPLHF,TGTGCCAGCAGTCAAGACTACGATAATTCACCCCTCCACTTT
TRBV25-1,NA,TRBJ1-2,NA,CASSGNRVNYGYTF,TGTGCCAGCAGTGGAAACAGGGTGAACTATGGCTACACCTTC
TRBV6-6,TRBD1,TRBJ2-7,few,CASSSSGTGSYEQYF,TGTGCCAGCAGTTCGTCCGGGACAGGGTCCTACGAGCAGTACTTC
TRBV19,NA,TRBJ2-2,NA,CASSMRTGELFF,TGTGCCAGTAGTATGAGGACCGGGGAGCTGTTTTTT
TRBV27,NA,TRBJ2-7,medium-sized,CASSISSDSTAHEQYF,TGTGCCAGCAGTATCTCCTCGGACAGTACAGCCCACGAGCAGTACTTC
TRBV6-5,NA,TRBJ1-2,few,CASSQGGGYTF,TGTGCCAGCAGTCAAGGCGGTGGCTACACCTTC
TRBV6-1,NA,TRBJ1-1,NA,CASSVPYMNTEAFF,TGTGCCAGCAGTGTTCCGTACATGAACACTGAAGCTTTCTTT
TRBV11-3,TRBD2,TRBJ2-1,NA,CASSLSGTSGGRESNEQFF,TGTGCCAGCAGCCTATCCGGGACTAGCGGGGGAAGGGAGTCCAATGAGCAGTTCTTC
TRBV9,NA,TRBJ2-2,large,CASSSSRGEANTGELFF,TGTGCCAGCAGCTCCTCCAGGGGAGAAGCGAACACCGGGGAGCTGTTTTTT
TRBV11-2,NA,TRBJ2-1,few,CASSEINEQFF,TGTGCCAGCAGCGAGATCAATGAGCAGTTCTTC
TRBV6-6,TRBD1,TRBJ1-1,NA,CATRDRGGHTEAFF,TGTGCCACCCGCGACAGGGGAGGACACACTGAAGCTTTCTTT
TRBV7-2,NA,TRBJ2-7,NA,CASSPRDNSIYEQYF,TGTGCCAGCAGCCCGCGGGACAATAGTATCTACGAGCAGTACTTC
TRBV6-1,NA,TRBJ1-2,NA,CASSDRGLSNYGYTF,TGTGCCAGCAGTGACAGGGGTCTGTCTAACTATGGCTACACCTTC
TRBV7-2,NA,TRBJ1-2,NA,CASSLMVVQDYGYTF,TGTGCCAGCAGCTTAATGGTCGTCCAGGACTATGGCTACACCTTC
TRBV10-2,TRBD2,TRBJ2-3,NA,CASRGTSRDTQYF,TGCGCCAGCAGGGGGACTAGTAGAGATACGCAGTATTTT
TRBV28,TRBD1,TRBJ1-5,NA,CASSTGTGIQPQHF,TGTGCCAGCAGTACCGGGACAGGGATTCAGCCCCAGCATTTT